This entry concerns a single T cell receptor (beta chain). This clone was counted a single time. Its antigen target is currently unknown. No much larger clone is present one base from it, and per-base qualities are unavailable. The sample belongs to a study of OX40 agonist ivuxolimab in advanced cancers. About the study as a whole: Ivuxolimab, which targeted the costimulatory receptor OX40 (CD134), was an agonistic, fully human IgG2 monoclonal antibody. Of the roughly 51 dose-escalation patients, hepatocellular carcinoma was present in approximately 20, melanoma in around 15, renal cell carcinoma in 9 and head and neck cancer in 9. Intravenous ivuxolimab was administered to patients every 2 weeks at six dose levels: 0.01, 0.1, 0.3, 1.5, 3 and 10 mg/kg. Prior anti-PD-1, anti-PD-L1 or anti-CTLA-4 therapy was permitted, and checkpoint inhibitors had been received by about 36% of dose-escalation patients. In the dose-escalation cohort, around four fifths of patients were male, and the mean age was around 60 years, with a range of roughly 23 to 85. The point of sequencing TCRbeta in the periphery was to test whether ivuxolimab changed TCR sequence diversity and drove clonal T-cell expansion. Partial responses occurred in three dose-escalation patients, of whom one had hepatocellular carcinoma and two had cutaneous melanoma. The paper describes the monotherapy dose-escalation part (N ≈ 52 patients) of the phase I trial of ivuxolimab.

To sequence the TCRbeta CDR3 region, genomic DNA was isolated from the sorted cells. TCRbeta CDR3 regions were sequenced using the immunoSEQ Assay. TCRdb re-hosts the immuneACCESS table, in-frame sequences only. Its copies lack some clones; in the studies checked, an unresolved V gene accounts for under half of them, and the cause for the rest is not known. This sample lists some 80,000 clones; 92% were detected once. The top ten constitute 2.8% of the sample. The trial excluded patients who had a history of autoimmune disease or who were on systemic immunosuppression. In every dose cohort, peripheral blood was drawn for TCR sequencing at baseline, cycle 4 day 1, and cycle 7 day 1. The samples were drawn from a first-in-human, open-label, multicenter phase I dose-escalation trial of ivuxolimab. Adults with locally advanced or metastatic melanoma, renal cell carcinoma, hepatocellular carcinoma or head and neck squamous cell carcinoma were enrolled in the trial. Before TCR sequencing, CD4+ T cells and CD8+ T cells were sorted from peripheral blood as separate populations.

General conclusions and limits of the study: At doses of 0.1 to 3.0 mg/kg, clonal expansion of both CD4+ and CD8+ T cells in blood was seen between baseline and week 6. In the 0.1-3.0 mg/kg groups, partial responders had among the lowest normalized peripheral clonal expansion, particularly in CD8+ T cells. Which antigens the clonally expanded peripheral T cells were specific for was not determined. Low levels of normalized T-cell clonal expansion were also seen in some patients who did not respond. After ivuxolimab, expanded clones were on average more numerous among CD8+ T cells than among CD4+ T cells.

Specimen: CD4+ or CD8+ T cells sorted from blood, collected in a trial of the OX40 agonist ivuxolimab. The sequence was collected from an adult with an advanced solid tumor such as melanoma, head and neck, liver or kidney cancer.

Read as DNA, the sequence is TGTGCCAGCAGCCGCGGGACACCTTCCTACAATGAGCAGTTCTTC. Its protein product is CASSRGTPSYNEQFF. Recombination linked TRBV11-3 to TRBJ2-1; the D gene could be either TRBD1 or TRBD2, each agreeing at 6 bases. V is pared back by 5 bases and J by 1 base, with 12 bases lying between the germline termini. The CDR3, cysteine through phenylalanine, is 15 amino acids long. The read is trimmed to its CDR3 DNA, 45 bases read in frame from base 1. CDR1 and CDR2 were assigned from the germline V gene as SGHNT and YENEEA.